This entry describes one T cell receptor beta chain. The record originates from a study of Ad26.COV2.S vaccination and SARS-CoV-2 variants. Study-level information: Doses of Ad26.COV2.S were injected into muscle once or twice, 56 days apart.

As to treatment: over 15 received Ad26.COV2.S at low or high dose, single or two shots; about 5 received placebo; per-sample allocation not given. Collection of the samples took place on day 63 after the first injection of vaccine or placebo. TCRdb keeps only in-frame clones here, not all; method: immunoSEQ multiplex PCR. This repertoire shows about 470,000 clones, about 90% found once; its top ten account for roughly 4%. Germline V gene sequence: CDR1 MNHEY, CDR2 SVGEGT. This CDR3 is built from 14 residues. Trimming took 4 bases from V and 8 from J; bases not matched to a gene: 7. This clonotype was obtained from a person between 18 and 60 years old who received the Ad26.COV2.S COVID-19 vaccine or a placebo. This material consisted of peripheral blood, taken in a trial of Ad26.COV2.S vaccine versus placebo. This chain uses TRBV6-2 or TRBV6-3 with TRBJ2-2; TRBD1 aligns across 7 bases. In nucleotides, the CDR3 is TGTGCCAGCAGTTGGTTACAGGGGTATGGGGAGCTGTTTTTT. Its protein product is CASSWLQGYGELFF.